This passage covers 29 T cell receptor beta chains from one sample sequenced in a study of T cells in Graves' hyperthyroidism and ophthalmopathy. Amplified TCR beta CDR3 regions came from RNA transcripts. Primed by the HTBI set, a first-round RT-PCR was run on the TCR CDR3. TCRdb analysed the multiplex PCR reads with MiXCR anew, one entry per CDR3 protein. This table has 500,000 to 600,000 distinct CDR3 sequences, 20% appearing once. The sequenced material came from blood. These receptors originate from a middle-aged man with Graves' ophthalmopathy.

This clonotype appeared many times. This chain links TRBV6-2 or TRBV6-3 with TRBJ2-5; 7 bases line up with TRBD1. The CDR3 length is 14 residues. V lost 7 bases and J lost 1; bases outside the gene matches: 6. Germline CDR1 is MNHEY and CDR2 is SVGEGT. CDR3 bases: TGTGCCAGCACCGGTGGGACAGTCCAAGAGACCCAGTACTTC. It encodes CASTGGTVQETQYF.

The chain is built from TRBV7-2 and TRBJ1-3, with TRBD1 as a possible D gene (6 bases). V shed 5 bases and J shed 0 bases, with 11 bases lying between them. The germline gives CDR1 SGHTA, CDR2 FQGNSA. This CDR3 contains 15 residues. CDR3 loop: CASSRQQGSGNTIYF. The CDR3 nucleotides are TGTGCCAGCAGCCGCCAACAGGGCTCTGGAAACACCATATATTTT.

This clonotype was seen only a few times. CDR3 bases: TGTGCCAGCAGCCCCCGGACGGAGTATAGCAATCAGCCCCAGCATTTT. Translated, it gives CASSPRTEYSNQPQHF. This chain connects TRBV11-2 to TRBJ1-5; D unclear. The V gene lost 5 bases and the J gene lost 0 bases, with 14 bases spanning the gap. This CDR3 has 16 amino acids. Germline CDR1 SGHAT, CDR2 FQNNGV.

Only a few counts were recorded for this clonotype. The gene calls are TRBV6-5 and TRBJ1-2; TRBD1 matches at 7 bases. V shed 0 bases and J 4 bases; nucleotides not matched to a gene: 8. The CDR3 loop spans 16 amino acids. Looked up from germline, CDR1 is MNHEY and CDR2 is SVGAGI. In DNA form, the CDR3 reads TGTGCCAGCAGTTACTCGGTCGAGGGGGCCTTCTATGGCTACACCTTC. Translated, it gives CASSYSVEGAFYGYTF.

The CDR3 reads CASRSWNYEQYF. CDR3 DNA sequence: TGCGCCAGCAGGAGCTGGAACTACGAGCAGTACTTC. V usage is TRBV5-1 and J usage is TRBJ2-7; D is undetermined. The V end was cut by 5 bases, the J end by 3 bases, with 9 bases between. The V gene's germline CDR1 is SGHRS and CDR2 YFSETQ. This CDR3 spans 12 amino acids.

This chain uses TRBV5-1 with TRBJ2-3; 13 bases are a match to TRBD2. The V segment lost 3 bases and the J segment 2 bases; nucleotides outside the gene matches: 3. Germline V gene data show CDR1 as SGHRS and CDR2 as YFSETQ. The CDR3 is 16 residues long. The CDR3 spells CASSSGLAGYTDTQYF. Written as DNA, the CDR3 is TGCGCCAGCAGCTCGGGACTAGCGGGATACACAGATACGCAGTATTTT.

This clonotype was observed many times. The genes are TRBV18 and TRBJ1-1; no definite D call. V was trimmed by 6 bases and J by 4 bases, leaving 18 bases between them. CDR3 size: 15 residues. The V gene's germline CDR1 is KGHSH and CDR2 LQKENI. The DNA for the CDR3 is TGTGCCAGCTCGCAAGACGAAAGCGGGCCCACTGAAGCTTTCTTT. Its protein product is CASSQDESGPTEAFF. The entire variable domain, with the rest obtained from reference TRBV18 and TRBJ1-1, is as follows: NAGVMQNPRHLVRRRGQEARLRCSPMKGHSHVYWYRQLPEEGLKFMVYLQKENIIDESGMPKERFSAEFPKEGPSILRIQQVVRGDSAAYFCASSQDESGPTEAFFGQGTRLTVV.

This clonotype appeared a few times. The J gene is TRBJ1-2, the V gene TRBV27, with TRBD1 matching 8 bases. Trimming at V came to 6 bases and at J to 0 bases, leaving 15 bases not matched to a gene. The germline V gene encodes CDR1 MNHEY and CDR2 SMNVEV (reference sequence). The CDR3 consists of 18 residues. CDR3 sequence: CASRDRAGLGSTNYGYTF. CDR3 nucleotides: TGTGCCAGCAGGGACAGGGCAGGGCTGGGTAGTACTAACTATGGCTACACCTTC.

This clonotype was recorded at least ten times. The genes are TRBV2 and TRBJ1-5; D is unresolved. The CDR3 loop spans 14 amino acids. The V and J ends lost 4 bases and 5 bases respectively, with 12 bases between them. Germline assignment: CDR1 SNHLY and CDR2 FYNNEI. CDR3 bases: TGTGCCAGCAGTGGGCCTTTACCCCATCAGCCCCAGCATTTT. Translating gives CASSGPLPHQPQHF.

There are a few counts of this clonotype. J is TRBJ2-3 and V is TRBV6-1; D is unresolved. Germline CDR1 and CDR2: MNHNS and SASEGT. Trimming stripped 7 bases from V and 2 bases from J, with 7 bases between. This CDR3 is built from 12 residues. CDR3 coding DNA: TGTGCCAGCACCTCATCCACAGATACGCAGTATTTT. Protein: CASTSSTDTQYF.

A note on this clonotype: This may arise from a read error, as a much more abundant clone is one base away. The CDR3 DNA is TGCAGTGCTAGAGATCAGGCCTCCCCCACAGATACGCGGTATTTT. The encoded protein is CSARDQASPTDTRYF. The J gene is TRBJ2-3, the V gene TRBV20-1; D not resolved. This CDR3 has 15 residues. CDR1 is DFQATT and CDR2 is SNEGSKA in the germline V gene (reference sequence).

The CDR3 nucleotides are TGTGCCAGCAGTTATTTAGGTTCTACCCGGAACACTGAAGCTTTCTTT. It is translated as CASSYLGSTRNTEAFF. The chain joins TRBV28 to TRBJ1-1, with D unclear. Trimming cost V 4 bases and J 1 base, with 16 bases left between them. This CDR3 spans 16 amino acids. CDR1 MDHEN and CDR2 SYDVKM come from the germline V gene.

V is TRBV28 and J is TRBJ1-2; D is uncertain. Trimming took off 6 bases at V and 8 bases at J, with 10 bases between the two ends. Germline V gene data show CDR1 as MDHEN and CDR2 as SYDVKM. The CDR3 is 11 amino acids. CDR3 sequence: CASRDPNGYTF. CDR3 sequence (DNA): TGTGCCAGCAGAGACCCCAACGGCTACACCTTC.

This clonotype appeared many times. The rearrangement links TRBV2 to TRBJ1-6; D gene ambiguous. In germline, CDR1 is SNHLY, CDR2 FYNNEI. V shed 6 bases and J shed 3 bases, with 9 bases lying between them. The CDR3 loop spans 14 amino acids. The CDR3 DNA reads TGTGCCAGCAGCAGTGCATTCTATAATTCACCCCTCCACTTT. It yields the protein CASSSAFYNSPLHF.

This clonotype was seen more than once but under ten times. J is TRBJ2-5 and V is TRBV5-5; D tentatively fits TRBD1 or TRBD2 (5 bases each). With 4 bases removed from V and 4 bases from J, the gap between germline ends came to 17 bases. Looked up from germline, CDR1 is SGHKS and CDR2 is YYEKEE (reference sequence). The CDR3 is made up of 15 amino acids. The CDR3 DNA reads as TGTGCCAGCAGCGCCGCGTTGGGGGATGGAGAGACCCAGTACTTC. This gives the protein CASSAALGDGETQYF.

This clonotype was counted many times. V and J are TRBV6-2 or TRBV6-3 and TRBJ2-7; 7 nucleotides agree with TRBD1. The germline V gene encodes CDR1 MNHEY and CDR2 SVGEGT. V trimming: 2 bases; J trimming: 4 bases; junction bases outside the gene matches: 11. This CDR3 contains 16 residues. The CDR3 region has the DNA TGTGCCAGCAGTTACAGCCCCGGGACAGTACGGTACGAGCAGTACTTC. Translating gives CASSYSPGTVRYEQYF.

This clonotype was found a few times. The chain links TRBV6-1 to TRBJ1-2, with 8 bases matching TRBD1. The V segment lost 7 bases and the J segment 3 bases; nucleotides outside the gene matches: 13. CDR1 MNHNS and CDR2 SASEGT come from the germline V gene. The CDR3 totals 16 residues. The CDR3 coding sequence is TGTGCCAGCACTCTACGCCGGCGCAGGGGGCACTATGGCTACACCTTC. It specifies CASTLRRRRGHYGYTF.

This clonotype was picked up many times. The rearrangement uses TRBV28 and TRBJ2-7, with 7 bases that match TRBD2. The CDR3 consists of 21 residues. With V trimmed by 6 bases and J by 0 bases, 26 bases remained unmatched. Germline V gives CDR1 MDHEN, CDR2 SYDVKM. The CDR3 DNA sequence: TGTGCCAGCAGCCTTTCTTTTTCCCCTAGCGGAGGCGACCTCCTCTCCTACGAGCAGTACTTC. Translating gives CASSLSFSPSGGDLLSYEQYF.

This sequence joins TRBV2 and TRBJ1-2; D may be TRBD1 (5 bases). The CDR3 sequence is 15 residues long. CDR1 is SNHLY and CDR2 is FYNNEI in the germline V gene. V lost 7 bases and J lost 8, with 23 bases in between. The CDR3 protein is CASTQEGYSLGGYTF. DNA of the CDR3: TGTGCCAGCACCCAAGAGGGGTATTCACTTGGGGGCTACACCTTC.

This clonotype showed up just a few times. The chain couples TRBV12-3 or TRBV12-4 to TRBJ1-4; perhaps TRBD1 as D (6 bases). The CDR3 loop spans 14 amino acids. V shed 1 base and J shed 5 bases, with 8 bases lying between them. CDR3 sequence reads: CASSLGTDNEKLFF. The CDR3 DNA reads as TGTGCCAGCAGTTTAGGGACAGACAATGAAAAACTGTTTTTT.

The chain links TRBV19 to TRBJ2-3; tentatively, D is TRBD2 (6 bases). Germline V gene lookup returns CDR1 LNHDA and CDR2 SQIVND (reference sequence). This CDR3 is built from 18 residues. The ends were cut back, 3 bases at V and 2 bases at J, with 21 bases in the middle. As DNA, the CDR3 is TGTGCCAGTAGTATTAGGGGACCTAGCGCACTATACACAGATACGCAGTATTTT. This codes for CASSIRGPSALYTDTQYF. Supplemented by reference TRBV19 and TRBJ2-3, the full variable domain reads DGGITQSPKYLFRKEGQNVTLSCEQNLNHDAMYWYRQDPGQGLRLIYYSQIVNDFQKGDIAEGYSVSREKKESFPLTVTSAQKNPTAFYLCASSIRGPSALYTDTQYFGPGTRLTVL.

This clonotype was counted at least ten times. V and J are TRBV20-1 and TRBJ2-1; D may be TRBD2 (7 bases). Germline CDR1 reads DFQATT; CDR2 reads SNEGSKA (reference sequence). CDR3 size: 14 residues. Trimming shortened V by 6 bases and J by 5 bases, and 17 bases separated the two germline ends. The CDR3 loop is CSARGGGINNEQFF. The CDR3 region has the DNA TGCAGTGCGAGGGGGGGGGGCATAAACAATGAGCAGTTCTTC.

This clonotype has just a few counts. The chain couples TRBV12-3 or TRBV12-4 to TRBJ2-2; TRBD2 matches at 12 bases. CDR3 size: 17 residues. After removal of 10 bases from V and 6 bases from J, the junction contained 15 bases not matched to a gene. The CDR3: CAIPKTSGRGLAGELFF. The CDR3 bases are TGTGCCATACCTAAGACTAGCGGGAGAGGTTTGGCCGGGGAGCTGTTTTTT.

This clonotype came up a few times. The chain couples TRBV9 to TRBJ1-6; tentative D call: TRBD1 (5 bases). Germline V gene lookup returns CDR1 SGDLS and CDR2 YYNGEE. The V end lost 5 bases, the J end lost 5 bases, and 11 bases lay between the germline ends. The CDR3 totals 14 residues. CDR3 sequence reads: CASRLGLNNSPLHF. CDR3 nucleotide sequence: TGTGCCAGCAGACTGGGACTGAATAATTCACCCCTCCACTTT.

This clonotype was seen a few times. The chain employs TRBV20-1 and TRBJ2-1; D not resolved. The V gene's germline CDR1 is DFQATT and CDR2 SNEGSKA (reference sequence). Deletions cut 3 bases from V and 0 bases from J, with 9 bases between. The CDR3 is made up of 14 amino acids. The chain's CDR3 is CSARRSHSYNEQFF. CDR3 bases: TGCAGTGCTAGGAGGAGCCACTCCTACAATGAGCAGTTCTTC.

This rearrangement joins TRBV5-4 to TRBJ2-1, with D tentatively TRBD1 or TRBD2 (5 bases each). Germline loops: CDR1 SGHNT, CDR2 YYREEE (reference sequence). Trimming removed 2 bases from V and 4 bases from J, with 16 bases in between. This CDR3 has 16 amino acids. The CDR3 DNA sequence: TGTGCCAGCAGCTTAGGGGTAGCTACGGGGTACAATGAGCAGTTCTTC. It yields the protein CASSLGVATGYNEQFF.

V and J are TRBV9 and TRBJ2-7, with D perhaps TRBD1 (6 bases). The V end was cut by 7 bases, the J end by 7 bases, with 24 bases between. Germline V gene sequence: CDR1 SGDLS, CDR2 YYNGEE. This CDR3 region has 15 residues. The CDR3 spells CASACWTVSCQEQYF. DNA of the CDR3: TGTGCCAGCGCATGTTGGACAGTCAGTTGCCAGGAGCAGTACTTC.

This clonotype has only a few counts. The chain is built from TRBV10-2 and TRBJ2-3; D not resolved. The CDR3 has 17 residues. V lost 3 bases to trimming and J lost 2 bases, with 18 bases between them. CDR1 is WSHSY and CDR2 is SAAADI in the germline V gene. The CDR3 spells CASSDVPIWQDTDTQYF. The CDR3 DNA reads TGCGCCAGCAGTGACGTCCCCATCTGGCAGGACACAGATACGCAGTATTTT.

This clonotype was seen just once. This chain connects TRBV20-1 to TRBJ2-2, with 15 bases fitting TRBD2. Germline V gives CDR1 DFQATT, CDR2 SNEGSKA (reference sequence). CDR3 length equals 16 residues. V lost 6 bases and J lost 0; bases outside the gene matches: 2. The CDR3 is CSARTSGGANTGELFF. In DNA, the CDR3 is TGCAGTGCGCGGACTAGCGGGGGGGCGAACACCGGGGAGCTGTTTTTT.